Given below is one T cell receptor (beta chain) in context. The source of the sample is a study of blood T cell repertoires in COVID-19. Germline loops: CDR1 KGHSH, CDR2 LQKENI. CDR3 size: 11 residues. Trimming shortened V by 3 bases and J by 5 bases, and 4 bases separated the two germline ends. Sequenced by immunoSEQ multiplex PCR; TCRdb stores in-frame clones only, minus some. The sample holds about 140,000 clones, about 86% seen once. This rearrangement joins TRBV18 to TRBJ2-5; D call uncertain. The sample comprised peripheral blood. The sequence came from a woman in her sixties or seventies with acute or convalescent COVID-19. CDR3 in DNA: TGTGCCAGCTCACCGGAGGAGACCCAGTACTTC. This gives the protein CASSPEETQYF.